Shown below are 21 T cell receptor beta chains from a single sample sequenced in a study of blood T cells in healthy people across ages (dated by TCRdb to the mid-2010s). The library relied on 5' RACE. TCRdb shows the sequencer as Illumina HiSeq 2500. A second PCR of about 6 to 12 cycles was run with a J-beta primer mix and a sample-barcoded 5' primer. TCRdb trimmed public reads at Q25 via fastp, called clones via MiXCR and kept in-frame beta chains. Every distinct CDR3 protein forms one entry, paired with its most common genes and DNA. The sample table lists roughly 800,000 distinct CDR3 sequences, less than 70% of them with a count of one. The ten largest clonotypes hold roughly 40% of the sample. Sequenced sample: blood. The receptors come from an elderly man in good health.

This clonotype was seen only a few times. The CDR3 DNA follows: TGTGCCAGCAGCCAAGTGCCGGGACGTACGTCCTACGAGCAGTACTTC. Amino acid sequence: CASSQVPGRTSYEQYF. The V call is TRBV3-1, the J call TRBJ2-7; D could derive from TRBD1 or TRBD2 (5 bases each). This CDR3 spans 16 amino acids. With 1 base removed from V and 1 base from J, the gap between germline ends came to 14 bases. Germline V lookup: CDR1 LGHDT, CDR2 YNNKEL (reference sequence).

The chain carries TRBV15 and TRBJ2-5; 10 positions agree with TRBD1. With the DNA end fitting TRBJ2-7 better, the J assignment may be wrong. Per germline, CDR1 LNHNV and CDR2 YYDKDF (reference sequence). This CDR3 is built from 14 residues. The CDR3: CATEQGQGSHEQYF. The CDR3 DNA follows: TGTGCCACCGAACAGGGACAGGGGAGCCACGAGCAGTACTTC.

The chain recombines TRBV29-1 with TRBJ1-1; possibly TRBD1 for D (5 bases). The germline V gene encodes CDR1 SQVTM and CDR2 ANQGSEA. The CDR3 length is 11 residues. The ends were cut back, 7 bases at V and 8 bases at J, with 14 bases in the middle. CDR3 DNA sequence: TGCAGCGGTGGGGGGAGGCCAGAAGCTTTCTTT. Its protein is CSGGGRPEAFF. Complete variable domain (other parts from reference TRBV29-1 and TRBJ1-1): SAVISQKPSRDICQRGTSLTIQCQVDSQVTMMFWYRQQPGQSLTLIATANQGSEATYESGFVIDKFPISRPNLTFSTLTVSNMSPEDSSIYLCSGGGRPEAFFGQGTRLTVV.

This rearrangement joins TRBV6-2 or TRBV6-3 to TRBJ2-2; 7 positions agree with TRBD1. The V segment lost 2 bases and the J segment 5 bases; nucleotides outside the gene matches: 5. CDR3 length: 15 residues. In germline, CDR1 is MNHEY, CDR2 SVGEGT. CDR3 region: CASSYRARGTGELFF. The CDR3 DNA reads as TGTGCCAGCAGTTACCGCGCCAGGGGGACCGGGGAGCTGTTTTTT.

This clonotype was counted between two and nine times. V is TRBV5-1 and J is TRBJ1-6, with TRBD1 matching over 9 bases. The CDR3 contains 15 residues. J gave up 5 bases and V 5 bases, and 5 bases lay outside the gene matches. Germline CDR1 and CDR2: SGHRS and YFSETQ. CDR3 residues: CASRRGTGNNSPLHF. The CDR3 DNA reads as TGCGCCAGCAGACGAGGGACAGGGAATAATTCACCCCTCCACTTT. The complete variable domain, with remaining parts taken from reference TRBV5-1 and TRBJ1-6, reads KAGVTQTPRYLIKTRGQQVTLSCSPISGHRSVSWYQQTPGQGLQFLFEYFSETQRNKGNFPGRFSGRQFSNSRSEMNVSTLELGDSALYLCASRRGTGNNSPLHFGNGTRLTVT.

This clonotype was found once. The CDR3: CASSGGTLRSGNTIYF. The DNA of the CDR3 is TGTGCCAGCAGTGGCGGGACTCTACGCTCTGGAAACACCATATATTTT. This chain joins TRBV6-1 and TRBJ1-3; D is possibly TRBD1 (5 bases). This CDR3 comprises 16 residues. V lost 4 bases, J lost 0 bases, and 13 bases lay in between. CDR1 is MNHNS, CDR2 SASEGT, per germline.

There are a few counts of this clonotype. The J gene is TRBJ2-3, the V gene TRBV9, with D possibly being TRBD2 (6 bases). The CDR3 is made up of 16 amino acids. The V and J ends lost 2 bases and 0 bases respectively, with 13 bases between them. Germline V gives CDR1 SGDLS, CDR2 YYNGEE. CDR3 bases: TGTGCCAGCAGCGTGGACGGGGGTTTTAGCACAGATACGCAGTATTTT. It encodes CASSVDGGFSTDTQYF. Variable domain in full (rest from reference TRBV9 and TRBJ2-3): DSGVTQTPKHLITATGQRVTLRCSPRSGDLSVYWYQQSLDQGLQFLIQYYNGEERAKGNILERFSAQQFPDLHSELNLSSLELGDSALYFCASSVDGGFSTDTQYFGPGTRLTVL.

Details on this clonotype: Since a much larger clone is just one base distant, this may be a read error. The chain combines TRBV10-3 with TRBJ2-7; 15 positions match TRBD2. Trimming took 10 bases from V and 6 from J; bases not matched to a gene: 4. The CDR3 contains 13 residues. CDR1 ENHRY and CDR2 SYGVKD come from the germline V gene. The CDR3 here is CASTGLAGGEQYF. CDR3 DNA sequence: TGTGCCAGCACGGGACTAGCGGGAGGCGAGCAGTACTTC.

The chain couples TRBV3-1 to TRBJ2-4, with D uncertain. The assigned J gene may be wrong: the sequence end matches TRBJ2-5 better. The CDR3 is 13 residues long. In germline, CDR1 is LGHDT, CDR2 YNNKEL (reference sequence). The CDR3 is CASSLIRRETQYF. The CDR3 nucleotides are TGTGCCAGCAGCCTGATACGCAGAGAGACCCAGTACTTC.

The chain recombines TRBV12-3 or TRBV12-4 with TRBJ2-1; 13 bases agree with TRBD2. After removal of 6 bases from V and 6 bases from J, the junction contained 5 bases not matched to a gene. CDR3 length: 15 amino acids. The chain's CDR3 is CASRSTSGRGNEQFF. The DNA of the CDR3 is TGTGCCAGCAGGTCCACTAGCGGGAGGGGCAATGAGCAGTTCTTC.

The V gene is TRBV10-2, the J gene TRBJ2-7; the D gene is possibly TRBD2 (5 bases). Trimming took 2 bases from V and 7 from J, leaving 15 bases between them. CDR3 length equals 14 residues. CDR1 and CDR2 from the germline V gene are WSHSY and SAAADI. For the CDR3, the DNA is TGCGCCAGCAGTGAGGGCTATCTCTCGGGGGAGCAGTACTTC. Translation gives CASSEGYLSGEQYF.

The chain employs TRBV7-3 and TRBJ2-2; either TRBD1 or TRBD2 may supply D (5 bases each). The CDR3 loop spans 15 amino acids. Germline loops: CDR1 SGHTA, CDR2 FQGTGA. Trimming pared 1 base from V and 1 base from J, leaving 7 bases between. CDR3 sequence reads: CASSLKRGNTGELFF. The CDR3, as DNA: TGTGCCAGCAGCTTAAAGAGGGGGAACACCGGGGAGCTGTTTTTT.

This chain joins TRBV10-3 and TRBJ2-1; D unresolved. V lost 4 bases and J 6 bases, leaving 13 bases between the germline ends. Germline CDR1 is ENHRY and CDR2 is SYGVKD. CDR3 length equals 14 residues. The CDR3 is CAISGLSTGNEQFF. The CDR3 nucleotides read TGTGCCATCAGTGGACTTTCGACTGGCAATGAGCAGTTCTTC.

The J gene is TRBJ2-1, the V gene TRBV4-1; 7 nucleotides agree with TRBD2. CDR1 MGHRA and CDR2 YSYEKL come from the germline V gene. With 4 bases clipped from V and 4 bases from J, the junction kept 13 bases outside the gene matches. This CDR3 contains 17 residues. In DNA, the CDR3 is TGCGCCAGCAGCCCACACATCGGGGAGGGCCGATACAATGAGCAGTTCTTC. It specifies CASSPHIGEGRYNEQFF.

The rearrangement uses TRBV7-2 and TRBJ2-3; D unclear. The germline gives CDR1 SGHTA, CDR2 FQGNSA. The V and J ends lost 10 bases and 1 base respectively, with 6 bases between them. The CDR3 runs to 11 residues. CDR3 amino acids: CAIGGTDTQYF. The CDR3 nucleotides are TGTGCCATCGGTGGCACAGATACGCAGTATTTT.

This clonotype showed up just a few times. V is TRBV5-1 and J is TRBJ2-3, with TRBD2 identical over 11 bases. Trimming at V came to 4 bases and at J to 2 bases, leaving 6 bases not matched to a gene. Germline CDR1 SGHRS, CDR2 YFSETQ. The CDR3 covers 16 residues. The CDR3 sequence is CASSGLGLAATDTQYF. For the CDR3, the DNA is TGCGCCAGCAGCGGCCTGGGACTAGCGGCCACAGATACGCAGTATTTT.

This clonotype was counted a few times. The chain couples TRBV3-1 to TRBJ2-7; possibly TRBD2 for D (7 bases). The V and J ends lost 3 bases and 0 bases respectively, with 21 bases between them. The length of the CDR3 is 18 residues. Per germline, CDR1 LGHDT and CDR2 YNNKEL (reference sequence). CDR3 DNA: TGTGCCAGCAGCCACCCCCTGCTAGGCGGGGGCTTCTCCTACGAGCAGTACTTC. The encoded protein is CASSHPLLGGGFSYEQYF.

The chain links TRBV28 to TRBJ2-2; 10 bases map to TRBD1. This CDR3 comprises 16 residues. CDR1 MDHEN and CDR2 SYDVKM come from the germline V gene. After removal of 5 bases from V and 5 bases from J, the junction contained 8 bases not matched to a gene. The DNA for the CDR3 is TGTGCCAGCAGTAGCCGGGACAGGGGTGATACCGGGGAGCTGTTTTTT. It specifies CASSSRDRGDTGELFF.

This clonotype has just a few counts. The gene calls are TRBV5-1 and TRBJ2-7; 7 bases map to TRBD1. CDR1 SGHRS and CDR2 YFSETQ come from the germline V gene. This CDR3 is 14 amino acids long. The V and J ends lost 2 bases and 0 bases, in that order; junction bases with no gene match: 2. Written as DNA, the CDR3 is TGCGCCAGCAGCTTCGACAGGGACTCCTACGAGCAGTACTTC. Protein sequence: CASSFDRDSYEQYF.

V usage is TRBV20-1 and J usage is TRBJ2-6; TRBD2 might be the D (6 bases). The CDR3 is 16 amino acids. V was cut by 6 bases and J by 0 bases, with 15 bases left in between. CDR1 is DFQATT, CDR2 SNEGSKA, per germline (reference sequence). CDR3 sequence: CSATGRRGSGANVLTF. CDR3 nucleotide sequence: TGCAGTGCCACGGGACGGAGGGGCTCTGGGGCCAACGTCCTGACTTTC.

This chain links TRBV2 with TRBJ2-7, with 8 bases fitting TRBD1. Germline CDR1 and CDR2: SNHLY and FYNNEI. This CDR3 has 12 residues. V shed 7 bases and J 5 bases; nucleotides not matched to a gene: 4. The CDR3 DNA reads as TGTGCCAGCAAAGGACAGGGTGACGAGCAGTACTTC. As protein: CASKGQGDEQYF.